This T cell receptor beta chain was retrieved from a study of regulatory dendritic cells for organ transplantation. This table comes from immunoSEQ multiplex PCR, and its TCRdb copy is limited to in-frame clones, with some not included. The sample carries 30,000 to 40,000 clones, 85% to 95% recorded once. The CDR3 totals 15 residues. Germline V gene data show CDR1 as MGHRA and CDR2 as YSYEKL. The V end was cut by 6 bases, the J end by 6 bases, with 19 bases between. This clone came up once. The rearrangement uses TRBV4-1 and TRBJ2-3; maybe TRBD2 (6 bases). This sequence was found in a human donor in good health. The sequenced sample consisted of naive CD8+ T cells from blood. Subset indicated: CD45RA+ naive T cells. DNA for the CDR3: TGCGCCAGCAGAGTAGGGACGGGGAGGTCGGATACGCAGTATTTT. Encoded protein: CASRVGTGRSDTQYF.